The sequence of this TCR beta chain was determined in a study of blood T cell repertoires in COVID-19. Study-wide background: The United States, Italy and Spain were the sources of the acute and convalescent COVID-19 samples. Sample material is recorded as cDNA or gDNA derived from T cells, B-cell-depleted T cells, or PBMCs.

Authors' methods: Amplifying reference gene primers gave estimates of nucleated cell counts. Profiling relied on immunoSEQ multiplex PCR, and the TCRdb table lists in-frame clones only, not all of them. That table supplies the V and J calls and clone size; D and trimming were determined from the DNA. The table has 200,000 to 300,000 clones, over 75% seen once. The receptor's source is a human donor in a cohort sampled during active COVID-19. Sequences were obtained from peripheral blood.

CDR3 nucleotide sequence: TGTGCCAGCAGCGTTGTCTCTAGCGGGGGGGCAACGGCCGGGGAGCTGTTTTTT. Translated: CASSVVSSGGATAGELFF. This chain links TRBV9 with TRBJ2-2, with 12 nucleotides matching TRBD2. This CDR3 is 18 amino acids long. The germline CDR1 and CDR2 sequences are SGDLS and YYNGEE. J lost 6 bases, V lost 2 bases, and 11 bases had no gene match.